These T cell receptor beta chains were read from a single sample in a study of siplizumab effects on memory and regulatory T cells. Produced via immunoSEQ multiplex PCR; TCRdb's table is partial and in-frame only. The sample records roughly 100,000 clones, about 93% being singletons. The sample comprised Tregs sorted from blood. These receptor sequences come from a human donor in good health. CDR3s include the opening cysteine and the closing phenylalanine or tryptophan. D genes are given only for firm matches. Size values are once, few and many counts, or a class for expanded clones, and some rows have none.

abundance	j_gene	d_gene	v_gene	CDR3aa	CDR3nt
few	TRBJ1-2	NA	TRBV10-1	CAIQGGYTF	TGCGCCATCCAAGGTGGCTACACCTTC
NA	TRBJ1-5	TRBD1	TRBV6-1	CASSESGGNQPQHF	TGTGCCAGCAGTGAATCAGGGGGGAATCAGCCCCAGCATTTT
NA	TRBJ1-1	NA	TRBV2	CASSVRPPNTEAFF	TGTGCCAGCAGTGTACGGCCACCGAACACTGAAGCTTTCTTT
NA	TRBJ1-6	NA	TRBV5-4	CASSLATGTNSPLHF	TGTGCCAGCAGCTTGGCCACGGGTACTAATTCACCCCTCCACTTT
NA	TRBJ1-4	NA	TRBV29-1	CSVEDGGSGKLFF	TGCAGCGTTGAAGATGGAGGCAGTGGAAAACTGTTTTTT
few	TRBJ1-2	TRBD1	TRBV6-5	CASRQPGGGGYTF	TGTGCCAGCAGGCAGCCAGGGGGCGGAGGCTACACCTTC
NA	TRBJ1-5	NA	TRBV27	CASLVLNQPQHF	TGTGCCAGCCTCGTACTCAATCAGCCCCAGCATTTT
NA	TRBJ2-1	TRBD2	TRBV5-1	CASSSTSGAGEQFF	TGCGCCAGCAGCTCGACTAGCGGGGCGGGTGAGCAGTTCTTC
NA	TRBJ2-4	NA	TRBV10-3	CAISESLGQGRNIQYF	TGTGCCATCAGTGAGTCGCTAGGGCAGGGGAGGAACATTCAGTACTTC
NA	TRBJ2-5	NA	TRBV2	CASREAIGAPAKTQYF	TGTGCCAGCAGAGAAGCCATCGGGGCACCGGCGAAGACCCAGTACTTC
NA	TRBJ1-1	NA	TRBV10-3	CAISESRSAEAFF	TGTGCCATCAGTGAGTCGAGGTCGGCTGAAGCTTTCTTT
NA	TRBJ1-3	NA	TRBV5-1	CASSFGSLGQAGNTIYF	TGCGCCAGCAGCTTCGGTTCTTTGGGGCAGGCTGGAAACACCATATATTTT
NA	TRBJ1-3	NA	TRBV9	CASSVGGRNTIYF	TGTGCCAGCAGCGTGGGAGGGCGAAACACCATATATTTT
NA	TRBJ2-2	NA	TRBV18	CASSPDSYTGELFF	TGTGCCAGCTCACCCGACAGCTACACCGGGGAGCTGTTTTTT